The 21 T cell receptor beta chains presented below share a single source sample, sequenced in a study of monozygotic twins with inflammatory bowel disease (dated by TCRdb to the late 2010s). The library was prepared using 5' RACE. TCRdb names Illumina HiSeq 2500 as the instrument used. TCRdb reprocessed the reads and lists each CDR3 protein sequence as a single entry, with no DNA. This specimen's table enumerates some 150,000 distinct CDR3 sequences. Clones ranked in the top ten supply less than 8% of the sample. Source material: blood. Every receptor here comes from a human donor with ulcerative colitis or Crohn's disease, or a healthy co-twin of an affected twin (not recorded which).

The genes are TRBV20-1 and TRBJ1-6; the TCRdb call, TRBD1, lacks DNA for checking. Germline CDR1 reads DFQATT; CDR2 reads SNEGSKA (reference sequence). The CDR3 covers 14 residues. CDR3 in amino acids: CSARPLDNTRPLHF.

The genes are TRBV5-1 and TRBJ2-1; TCRdb lists TRBD2, though no DNA is available to test this call. The CDR3 spans 16 residues. Germline values: CDR1 SGHRS, CDR2 YFSETQ. The CDR3 sequence: CASSLDGPASYNEQFF. The whole variable domain, filled in from reference TRBV5-1 and TRBJ2-1, reads KAGVTQTPRYLIKTRGQQVTLSCSPISGHRSVSWYQQTPGQGLQFLFEYFSETQRNKGNFPGRFSGRQFSNSRSEMNVSTLELGDSALYLCASSLDGPASYNEQFFGPGTRLTVL.

V gene TRBV10-1 combines with J gene TRBJ2-3; TCRdb names TRBD1, which stays unverified in the absence of DNA. Germline-derived CDR1 and CDR2 are WNHNN and SYGVQD (reference sequence). The CDR3 covers 14 residues. The CDR3 sequence: CASSEGGGRGAQYF.

The chain recombines TRBV6-1 with TRBJ1-1; TCRdb's assignment of TRBD1 cannot be checked, as there is no DNA. Germline CDR1 and CDR2: MNHNS and SASEGT. The CDR3 is made up of 16 amino acids. The CDR3 here is CASSPPLTTGFSWAFF.

The chain uses TRBV5-1 and TRBJ2-2. Germline V gene sequence: CDR1 SGHRS, CDR2 YFSETQ. This CDR3 contains 15 residues. The CDR3 here is CASSLQGMGTGELFF.

CDR3 protein: CASSPGAGGYEQYF. The rearrangement links TRBV12-3 or TRBV12-4 to TRBJ2-7; the TRBD1 assignment by TCRdb is unverifiable without DNA. This CDR3 contains 14 residues.

The chain links TRBV5-6 to TRBJ2-5; the D gene TCRdb calls, TRBD1, cannot be checked with no DNA. CDR3 size: 17 residues. In germline, CDR1 is SGHDT, CDR2 YYEEEE. Here the CDR3 reads CASSLIGTGHRGETQYF.

V gene TRBV6-1 combines with J gene TRBJ2-7. Germline assignment: CDR1 MNHNS and CDR2 SASEGT. The CDR3 runs 14 residues. Here the CDR3 reads CASSVELASYEQYF.

CDR3 amino acids: CASSWGAATSASIGELFF. The chain carries TRBV5-4 and TRBJ2-2; TCRdb selects TRBD2, and the lack of DNA leaves this call unchecked. In germline, CDR1 is SGHNT, CDR2 YYREEE (reference sequence). The CDR3 consists of 18 residues.

The chain has TRBV4-1 and TRBJ2-7. Germline V gene data show CDR1 as MGHRA and CDR2 as YSYEKL. The CDR3 runs 13 residues. CDR3 sequence reads: CASSQAHIYEQYF.

The chain is built from TRBV7-2 and TRBJ1-3; the TCRdb call, TRBD1, lacks DNA for checking. Germline V gene sequence: CDR1 SGHTA, CDR2 FQGNSA. The CDR3 runs to 13 residues. CDR3 protein: CASSLAGADTIYF.

The chain joins TRBV5-1 to TRBJ2-1; TCRdb calls TRBD1, which cannot be checked without DNA. Germline loops: CDR1 SGHRS, CDR2 YFSETQ. The CDR3 covers 17 residues. This chain's CDR3 is CASSAEGQGFSYNEQFF.

This chain connects TRBV29-1 to TRBJ1-3. Germline CDR1 SQVTM, CDR2 ANQGSEA. The CDR3 totals 15 residues. The CDR3 reads CSVEISPSSGNTIYF.

The J gene is TRBJ2-7, the V gene TRBV7-2. Per the germline V gene, CDR1 is SGHTA and CDR2 is FQGNSA. The CDR3 contains 16 residues. The CDR3 here is CASSPVSASSSYEQYF.

J is TRBJ2-1 and V is TRBV20-1; TCRdb picks TRBD1, but there is no DNA to check that call. The CDR3 spans 17 residues. Germline-derived CDR1 and CDR2 are DFQATT and SNEGSKA (reference sequence). The CDR3: CSATPLRRGSSYNEQFF.

The chain carries TRBV6-1 and TRBJ2-5. In germline, CDR1 is MNHNS, CDR2 SASEGT. The CDR3 spans 11 residues. CDR3 loop: CASSVEETQYF.

The chain uses TRBV5-1 and TRBJ2-3; TCRdb gives TRBD2 as the D gene, but with no DNA this cannot be confirmed. CDR1 and CDR2 from the germline V gene are SGHRS and YFSETQ. This CDR3 has 18 amino acids. The CDR3 sequence is CASSLAVASGMSTDTQYF.

This rearrangement joins TRBV24-1 to TRBJ2-1; the D call of TRBD1 rests on TCRdb alone, since no DNA is present to check it. CDR3 length: 14 residues. CDR1 KGHDR and CDR2 SFDVKD come from the germline V gene. The CDR3 sequence: CATSGPGTHNEQFF.

The chain has TRBV7-7 and TRBJ2-3. In germline, CDR1 is SSHAT, CDR2 FNYEAQ (reference sequence). The CDR3 consists of 18 residues. The CDR3 is CASSVLGNMHPSTDTQYF.

V is TRBV7-9 and J is TRBJ1-3. CDR1 is SEHNR, CDR2 FQNEAQ, per germline (reference sequence). This CDR3 comprises 13 residues. The CDR3: CASRQSSGNTIYF.

The CDR3 here is CSARAASGGTQYF. The chain carries TRBV20-1 and TRBJ2-5; as DNA is missing, the TRBD2 call by TCRdb cannot be tested. Germline CDR1 is DFQATT and CDR2 is SNEGSKA (reference sequence). The CDR3 spans 13 residues.